Below, one TCR beta chain is given with its context. This sample is drawn from a study of cytomegalovirus exposure and HLA in healthy donors. Study context: From HLA-typed donors, an early data release held some 80 million unique TCRs.

Germline lookup yields CDR1 SGHNT and CDR2 YYREEE (reference sequence). With 4 bases removed from V and 5 bases from J, the gap between germline ends came to 15 bases. The CDR3 has 14 residues. Primers: 60 Vbeta forward and 13 Jbeta reverse. Per the original methods: A follow-up analysis tallied tens of millions of unique TCR beta chains, roughly 10 million shared. Assay: immunoSEQ multiplex PCR; the TCRdb copy retains only in-frame clones and omits some. The V and J calls and clone size are taken from that table; D and trimming were inferred from the DNA. The sample holds around 170,000 clones, less than 80% seen once.

The receptor comes from a woman between 40 and 50 years old in good health and CMV-seronegative. The chain recombines TRBV5-4 with TRBJ2-5, with D perhaps matching TRBD1 (5 bases). Sequencing was performed on PBMCs. The CDR3 DNA reads as TGTGCCAGCAGCGCTGGGGCCCTCGGGGAGACCCAGTACTTC. It translates to CASSAGALGETQYF.